This T cell receptor beta chain comes out of a study of T cells after yellow fever vaccination. Study in general: Low-cell-number fractions were prepared with SMART-Seq v4 Ultra Low Input. Study-wide results and limits: Post-booster samples contained most primary-vaccination clones (approximately 95% CD4, 70% to 90% CD8). Peak timing came faster in the weaker secondary response, day 5 versus 15.

Trimming cost V 6 bases and J 0 bases; bases outside gene matches: 8. This CDR3 comprises 17 residues. CDR1 and CDR2 from the germline V gene are MNHEY and SMNVEV (reference sequence). A few counts support this clonotype. Its antigen is currently unknown. The 5'RACE template-switching step produced TCR cDNA and added a universal primer site and UMIs. TCRdb processed the 5' RACE reads anew with MiXCR; each CDR3 protein has one entry. The sample includes approximately 600,000 distinct CDR3 sequences, roughly an eighth of them seen just once. Here the sequenced sample was PBMCs, taken on the day of the yellow fever booster vaccination. The chain links TRBV27 to TRBJ2-3, with 11 bases lining up with TRBD2. This receptor was obtained from a man aged 30 to 39 who received the YFV17D yellow fever vaccine. The CDR3 reads CASSRYGTSGSTDTQYF. CDR3 nucleotides: TGTGCCAGCAGCAGATATGGGACTAGCGGAAGCACAGATACGCAGTATTTT.